This T cell receptor (beta chain) is drawn from a study of T cells expressing NK-cell markers. The CDR3 runs 14 residues. Germline V gene sequence: CDR1 WSHSY, CDR2 SAAADI. UMIs accompanied the 5'RACE template switching by which TCR beta cDNA was made. TCRdb reanalyzed the 5' RACE reads and collapses them to one entry per CDR3 protein, without DNA. The sample holds 350,000 to 400,000 distinct CDR3 sequences. On this clonotype: Its antigen is still unknown.

Study observations and caveats: In a group of 5 or 6 donors, dominant NKG2C+ clonotypes represented about 1.0-7.5% of CD8+ T cells.

The rearrangement uses TRBV10-2 and TRBJ2-4; TCRdb's D call, TRBD2, is unchecked because there is no DNA. This TCR was sampled from a woman between 45 and 65 years old in good health. The sequencing sample was made of blood T cells: a sorted CD56 or NKG2C T cell subset, CD4+ or CD8+ T cells, or bulk PBMC T cells (not recorded which). The CDR3 protein is CASSPSGEGNIQYF.